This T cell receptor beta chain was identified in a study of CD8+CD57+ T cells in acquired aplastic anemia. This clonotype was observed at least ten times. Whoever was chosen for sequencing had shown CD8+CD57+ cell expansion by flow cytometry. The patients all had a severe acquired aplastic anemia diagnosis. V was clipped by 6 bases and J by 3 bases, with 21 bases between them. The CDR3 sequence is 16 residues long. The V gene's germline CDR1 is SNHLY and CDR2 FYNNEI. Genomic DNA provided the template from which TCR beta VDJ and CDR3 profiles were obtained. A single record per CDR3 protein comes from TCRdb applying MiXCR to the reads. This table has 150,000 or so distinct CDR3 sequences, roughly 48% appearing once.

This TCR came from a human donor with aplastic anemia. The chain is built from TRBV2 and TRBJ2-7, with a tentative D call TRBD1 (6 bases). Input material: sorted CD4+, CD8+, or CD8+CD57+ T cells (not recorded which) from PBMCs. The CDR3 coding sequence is TGTGCCAGCAGGCCACACCCGACAGGTCTCGGCTACGAGCAGTACTTC. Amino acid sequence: CASRPHPTGLGYEQYF.